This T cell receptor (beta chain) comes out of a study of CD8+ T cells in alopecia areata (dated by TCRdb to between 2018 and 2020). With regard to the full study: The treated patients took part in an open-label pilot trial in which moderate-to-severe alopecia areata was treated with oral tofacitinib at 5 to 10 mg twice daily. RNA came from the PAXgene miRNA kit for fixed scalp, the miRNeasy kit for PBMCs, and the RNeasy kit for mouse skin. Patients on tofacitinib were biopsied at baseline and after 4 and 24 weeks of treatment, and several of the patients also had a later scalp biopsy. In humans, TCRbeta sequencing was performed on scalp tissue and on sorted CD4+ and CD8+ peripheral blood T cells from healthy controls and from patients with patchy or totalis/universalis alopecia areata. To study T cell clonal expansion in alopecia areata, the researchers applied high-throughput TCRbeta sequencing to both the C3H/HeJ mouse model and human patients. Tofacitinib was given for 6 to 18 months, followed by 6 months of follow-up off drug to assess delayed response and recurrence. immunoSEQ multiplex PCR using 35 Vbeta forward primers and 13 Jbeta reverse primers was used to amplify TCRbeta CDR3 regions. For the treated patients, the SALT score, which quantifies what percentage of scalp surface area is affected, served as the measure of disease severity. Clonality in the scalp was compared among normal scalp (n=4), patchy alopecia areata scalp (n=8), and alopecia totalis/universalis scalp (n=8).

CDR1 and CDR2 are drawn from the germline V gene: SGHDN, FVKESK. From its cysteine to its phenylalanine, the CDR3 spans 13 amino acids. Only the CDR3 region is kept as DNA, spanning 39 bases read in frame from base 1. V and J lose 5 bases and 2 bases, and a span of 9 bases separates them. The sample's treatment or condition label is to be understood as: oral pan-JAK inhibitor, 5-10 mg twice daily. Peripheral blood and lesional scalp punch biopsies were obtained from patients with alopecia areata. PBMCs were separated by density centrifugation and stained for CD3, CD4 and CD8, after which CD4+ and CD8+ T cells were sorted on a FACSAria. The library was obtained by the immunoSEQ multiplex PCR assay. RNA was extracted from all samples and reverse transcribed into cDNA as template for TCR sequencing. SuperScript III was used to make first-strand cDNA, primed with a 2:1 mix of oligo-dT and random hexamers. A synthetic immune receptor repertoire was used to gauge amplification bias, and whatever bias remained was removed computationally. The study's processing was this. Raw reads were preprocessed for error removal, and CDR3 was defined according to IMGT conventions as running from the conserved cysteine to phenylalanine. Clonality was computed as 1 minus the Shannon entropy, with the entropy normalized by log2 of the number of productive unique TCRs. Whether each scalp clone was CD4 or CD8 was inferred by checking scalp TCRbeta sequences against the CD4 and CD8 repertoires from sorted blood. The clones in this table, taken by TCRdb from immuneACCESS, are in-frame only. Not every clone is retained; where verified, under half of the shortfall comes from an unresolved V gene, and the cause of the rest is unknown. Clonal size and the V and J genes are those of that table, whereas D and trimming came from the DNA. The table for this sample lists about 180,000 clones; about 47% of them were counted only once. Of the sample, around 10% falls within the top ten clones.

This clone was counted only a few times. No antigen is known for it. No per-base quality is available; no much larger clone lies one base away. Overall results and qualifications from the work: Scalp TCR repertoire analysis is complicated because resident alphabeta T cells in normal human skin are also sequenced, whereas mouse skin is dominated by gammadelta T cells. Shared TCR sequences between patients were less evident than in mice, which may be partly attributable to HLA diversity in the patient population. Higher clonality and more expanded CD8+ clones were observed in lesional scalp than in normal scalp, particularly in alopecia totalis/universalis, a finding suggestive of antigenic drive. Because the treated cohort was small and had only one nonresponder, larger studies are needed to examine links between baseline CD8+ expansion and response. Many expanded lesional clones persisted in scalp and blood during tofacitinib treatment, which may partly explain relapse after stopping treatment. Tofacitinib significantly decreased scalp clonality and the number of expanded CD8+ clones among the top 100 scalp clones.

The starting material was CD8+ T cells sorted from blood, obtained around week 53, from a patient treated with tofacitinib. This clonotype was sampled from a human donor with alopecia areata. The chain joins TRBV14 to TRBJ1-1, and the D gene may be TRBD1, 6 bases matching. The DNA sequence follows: TGTGCCAGCAGCTTACAGGGTAACACTGAAGCTTTCTTT. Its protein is CASSLQGNTEAFF. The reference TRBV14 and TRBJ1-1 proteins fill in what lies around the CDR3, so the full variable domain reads EAGVTQFPSHSVIEKGQTVTLRCDPISGHDNLYWYRRVMGKEIKFLLHFVKESKQDESGMPNNRFLAERTGGTYSTLKVQPAELEDSGVYFCASSLQGNTEAFFGQGTRLTVV.